Below, 8 T cell receptor beta chains from the same sample are listed, as sequenced in a study of neoadjuvant anti-PD-1 for oral cavity cancer. Time point: after neoadjuvant nivolumab, at surgical resection. Here immunoSEQ multiplex PCR was the method, and the copy in TCRdb shows in-frame clones only, minus some. The table includes around 8,000 clones, around 57% detected once. The material was PBMCs, obtained after nivolumab (anti-PD-1) treatment. The receptors come from a person aged 35 to 85 with oral cavity squamous cell carcinoma.

The J gene is TRBJ2-5, the V gene TRBV11-2, with 7 bases aligning to TRBD2. The V gene end was trimmed by 1 base and the J gene end by 5 bases; junction bases not matched to a gene: 10. The germline CDR1 and CDR2 sequences are SGHAT and FQNNGV. This CDR3 region has 16 residues. CDR3 in amino acids: CASSLAGYGRSETQYF. The CDR3 nucleotides are TGTGCCAGCAGCTTAGCGGGATACGGGAGGTCGGAGACCCAGTACTTC.

This clone was seen only once. The chain couples TRBV5-1 to TRBJ1-4; 10 positions agree with TRBD1. CDR3 size: 15 residues. Germline assignment: CDR1 SGHRS and CDR2 YFSETQ. Trimming at V came to 4 bases and at J to 5 bases, leaving 5 bases not matched to a gene. The CDR3 coding sequence is TGCGCCAGCAGCGGCTCGGGACAGGGGAATGAAAAACTGTTTTTT. This sequence encodes CASSGSGQGNEKLFF.

In DNA form, the CDR3 reads TGTGCCAGCAGCGTAGACCCAATGAACACTGAAGCTTTCTTT. It yields the protein CASSVDPMNTEAFF. The chain couples TRBV9 to TRBJ1-1; no clear D. The CDR3 spans 14 residues. V lost 0 bases to trimming and J lost 0 bases, with 6 bases between them. Germline V lookup: CDR1 SGDLS, CDR2 YYNGEE.

V is TRBV9 and J is TRBJ2-3; TRBD1 matches at 8 bases. V dropped 6 bases and J dropped 4; count of bases not matched to a gene: 13. The CDR3 has 16 residues. Per germline, CDR1 SGDLS and CDR2 YYNGEE. CDR3 coding DNA: TGTGCCAGCAACTCCACGGACAGGGAATACGCAGATACGCAGTATTTT. Protein product: CASNSTDREYADTQYF. The full variable domain, rest sourced from reference TRBV9 and TRBJ2-3, is DSGVTQTPKHLITATGQRVTLRCSPRSGDLSVYWYQQSLDQGLQFLIQYYNGEERAKGNILERFSAQQFPDLHSELNLSSLELGDSALYFCASNSTDREYADTQYFGPGTRLTVL.

This clone appeared once. The V call is TRBV11-3, the J call TRBJ2-1; either TRBD1 or TRBD2 may fit D (5 bases each). The V gene lost 0 bases and the J gene lost 12 bases, with 12 bases spanning the gap. Per germline, CDR1 SGHNT and CDR2 YENEEA. The CDR3 has 13 residues. The CDR3 nucleotides are TGTGCCAGCAGCTTAGATCAGAGGGGCCCGCAGTTCTTC. It codes for CASSLDQRGPQFF.

V and J are TRBV27 and TRBJ2-3; D may be TRBD2 (7 bases). CDR1 MNHEY and CDR2 SMNVEV come from the germline V gene (reference sequence). Deletions cut 6 bases from V and 6 bases from J, with 28 bases between. This CDR3 is built from 18 residues. The chain's CDR3 is CASRGGRGARLFWDTQYF. For the CDR3, the DNA is TGTGCCAGCAGGGGGGGGCGGGGTGCCAGGCTGTTTTGGGATACGCAGTATTTT.

This chain links TRBV30 with TRBJ1-2, with D tentatively TRBD1 (6 bases). CDR1 is GTSNPN, CDR2 SVGIG, per germline (reference sequence). V shed 4 bases and J shed 5 bases, with 11 bases lying between them. The CDR3 covers 12 residues. CDR3 sequence: CAWNAGVYGYTF. CDR3 DNA: TGTGCCTGGAACGCAGGGGTATATGGCTACACCTTC.

This sequence joins TRBV18 and TRBJ1-5; 10 bases are a match to TRBD1. CDR1 and CDR2 from the germline V gene are KGHSH and LQKENI. This CDR3 has 16 amino acids. Losses at the gene ends were 3 bases for V and 2 bases for J; bases not matched to a gene: 4. CDR3 sequence: CASSPTTGGGNQPQHF. In DNA, the CDR3 is TGTGCCAGCTCACCGACGACAGGGGGCGGCAATCAGCCCCAGCATTTT.